The 10 T cell receptor beta chains listed next were all sequenced from one sample in a study of T cell repertoires in cytomegalovirus infection (dated by TCRdb to about 2019). The instrument given in TCRdb is Illumina HiSeq 1500. TCRdb reanalyzed the raw reads on its own, using fastp at Q25 for trimming and MiXCR for clone calling, and kept in-frame beta chains. Rows with one shared CDR3 protein collapse into an entry with the most common genes and DNA. The sample yields about 400,000 distinct CDR3 sequences; 15% to 20% were counted once. The ten largest clones represent 8.7% of the sample. Sequencing was carried out using PBMCs. The receptors derive from a human donor in good health (CMV status not recorded). Some clones in this sample may be carry-over from other donors' samples.

The sample holds many counts of this clonotype. The chain links TRBV6-1 to TRBJ1-2; 9 bases match TRBD1. CDR3 length: 15 amino acids. V lost 4 bases, J lost 2 bases, and 5 bases stayed unmatched. Germline V gene sequence: CDR1 MNHNS, CDR2 SASEGT. CDR3 amino acids: CASSGGQGRNYGYTF. The DNA for the CDR3 is TGTGCCAGCAGTGGGGGACAGGGAAGAAACTATGGCTACACCTTC.

The chain has TRBV2 and TRBJ1-1; D remains ambiguous. Trimming pared 7 bases from V and 4 bases from J, leaving 13 bases between. The V gene's germline CDR1 is SNHLY and CDR2 FYNNEI. The CDR3 contains 13 residues. In DNA, the CDR3 is TGTGCCAGCACCATGGACGGTTCCACTGAAGCTTTCTTT. Amino acids: CASTMDGSTEAFF.

The chain uses TRBV4-3 and TRBJ2-1; 7 positions agree with TRBD2. CDR1 and CDR2 from the germline V gene are LGHNA and YSLEER. The CDR3 has 16 residues. Germline trimming cut 5 bases from V and 4 bases from J; bases unmatched to any gene: 11. CDR3 DNA: TGCGCCAGCAGCGAAGGAGTGCGGGAGCGATACAATGAGCAGTTCTTC. This encodes CASSEGVRERYNEQFF.

The chain joins TRBV7-2 to TRBJ2-2; 8 bases fit TRBD2. CDR3 size: 15 residues. The junction had 2 bases not matched to a gene; V was cut back by 1 base and J by 4 bases. Germline CDR1 SGHTA, CDR2 FQGNSA. The CDR3 bases are TGTGCCAGCAGCTTAGGACTAGCGTCCACCGGGGAGCTGTTTTTT. It translates to CASSLGLASTGELFF. Full variable domain (remainder filled in from reference TRBV7-2 and TRBJ2-2): GAGVSQSPSNKVTEKGKDVELRCDPISGHTALYWYRQSLGQGLEFLIYFQGNSAPDKSGLPSDRFSAERTGGSVSTLTIQRTQQEDSAVYLCASSLGLASTGELFFGEGSRLTVL.

The chain links TRBV28 to TRBJ2-7; D possibly corresponds to TRBD2 (5 bases). The CDR3 loop spans 15 amino acids. Germline V gene lookup returns CDR1 MDHEN and CDR2 SYDVKM. V dropped 5 bases and J dropped 3 bases, with 17 bases sitting between them. The CDR3 coding sequence is TGTGCCAGCAGTCCCCGACTCCTGGGAGTCTACGAGCAGTACTTC. Residues: CASSPRLLGVYEQYF.

This sequence joins TRBV5-1 and TRBJ2-5; 9 nucleotides align to TRBD2. The CDR3 loop spans 14 amino acids. J lost 6 bases, V lost 5 bases, and 8 bases had no gene match. In germline, CDR1 is SGHRS, CDR2 YFSETQ. The CDR3 DNA sequence: TGCGCCAGCAGTTTAGCGGGAGAAGGCAAGACCCAGTACTTC. Protein product: CASSLAGEGKTQYF.

This clonotype was counted a few times. The genes are TRBV7-2 and TRBJ2-2, with D possibly being TRBD1 (6 bases). V dropped 5 bases and J dropped 5 bases, with 12 bases sitting between them. The CDR3 is 14 amino acids. CDR1 is SGHTA, CDR2 FQGNSA, per germline. CDR3 nucleotide sequence: TGTGCCAGCAGCCGGGACATACCTACCGGGGAGCTGTTTTTT. As protein: CASSRDIPTGELFF.

There are many counts of this clonotype. The V call is TRBV24-1, the J call TRBJ2-1; D might be TRBD2 (5 bases). CDR1 is KGHDR, CDR2 SFDVKD, per germline. CDR3 length equals 16 residues. Trimming left V 4 bases short and J 3 bases short, with 15 bases between. The CDR3 DNA is TGTGCCACCAGTGACGCCGCAGCGGATAACTACAATGAGCAGTTCTTC. Residues: CATSDAAADNYNEQFF.

This clonotype was recorded a few times. Sequence at one end of the junction differs from germline and may be a read error. The rearrangement links TRBV19 to TRBJ1-4; perhaps TRBD1 as D (5 bases). The CDR3 contains 11 residues. CDR1 and CDR2 (germline): LNHDA, SQIVND (reference sequence). For the CDR3, the DNA is TGTGCCAGTAGTCAAGGACACAGGCGGCATTTT. It translates to CASSQGHRRHF.

Many counts were recorded for this clonotype. This chain joins TRBV2 and TRBJ2-7; D could derive from TRBD1 or TRBD2 (5 bases each). The CDR3 has 12 residues. The germline CDR1 and CDR2 sequences are SNHLY and FYNNEI. Trimming took 8 bases from V and 1 from J, leaving 9 bases between them. The CDR3, as DNA: TGTGCCAGCCGGGACGGTTCCTACGAGCAGTACTTC. Its protein product is CASRDGSYEQYF. The full variable domain, completed using reference TRBV2 and TRBJ2-7, is EPEVTQTPSHQVTQMGQEVILRCVPISNHLYFYWYRQILGQKVEFLVSFYNNEISEKSEIFDDQFSVERPDGSNFTLKIRSTKLEDSAMYFCASRDGSYEQYFGPGTRLTVT.